A single sample is the source of the 13 T cell receptor beta chains below, sequenced in a study of technical replicates of blood from a few donors. The method was immunoSEQ multiplex PCR; TCRdb's version includes in-frame clones alone and lacks a portion of them. The sample contains about 93,000 clones, 95% of which appear only once. Sequencing used T cells isolated from PBMCs. These receptors were taken from a human donor in good health.

The chain is built from TRBV15 and TRBJ2-7; 10 positions match TRBD2. This CDR3 is 15 amino acids long. Germline assignment: CDR1 LNHNV and CDR2 YYDKDF (reference sequence). Germline trimming cut 2 bases from V and 2 bases from J; bases unmatched to any gene: 3. CDR3 loop: CATSRKREGPYEQYF. CDR3 in DNA: TGTGCCACCAGCAGAAAGCGGGAGGGCCCCTACGAGCAGTACTTC.

The chain combines TRBV10-1 with TRBJ2-1; D is possibly TRBD2 (6 bases). Germline-derived CDR1 and CDR2 are WNHNN and SYGVQD (reference sequence). This CDR3 contains 11 residues. V lost 10 bases and J lost 9, with 13 bases in between. Here the CDR3 DNA reads TGCGCCACACAAGTCGGGGGTGAGCAGTTCTTC. Its translation is CATQVGGEQFF.

The chain has TRBV7-9 and TRBJ2-7; tentative D call: TRBD1 (6 bases). The V end lost 5 bases, the J end lost 0 bases, and 14 bases lay between the germline ends. This CDR3 has 15 residues. The germline gives CDR1 SEHNR, CDR2 FQNEAQ (reference sequence). CDR3 DNA: TGTGCCAGCAGCCCCTGGGACACACCCTCCTACGAGCAGTACTTC. Its translation: CASSPWDTPSYEQYF.

This chain connects TRBV18 to TRBJ2-2; TRBD2 agrees at 7 bases. The CDR3 consists of 15 residues. Per germline, CDR1 KGHSH and CDR2 LQKENI. The V and J ends lost 8 bases and 0 bases, in that order; junction bases with no gene match: 6. The CDR3 bases are TGTGCCAGCCCTATAGCGGGTTCGAACACCGGGGAGCTGTTTTTT. Translating gives CASPIAGSNTGELFF.

This chain joins TRBV6-5 and TRBJ2-7, with a tentative D call TRBD2 (7 bases). Deletions cut 2 bases from V and 1 base from J, with 15 bases between. This CDR3 has 16 amino acids. Germline CDR1 and CDR2: MNHEY and SVGAGI. The CDR3, as DNA: TGTGCCAGCAGTTACATGGGCGGGGGCCCATCCTACGAGCAGTACTTC. This encodes CASSYMGGGPSYEQYF.

The chain couples TRBV10-1 to TRBJ2-1, with 11 bases that match TRBD2. The ends lost 0 bases at V and 9 bases at J; junction bases unmatched: 4. The CDR3 has 15 amino acids. The germline V gene has CDR1 WNHNN and CDR2 SYGVQD (reference sequence). The CDR3, as DNA: TGCGCCAGCAGTGAGTCGCTAGCGGGAGGCCTTGAGCAGTTCTTC. Residues: CASSESLAGGLEQFF.

V usage is TRBV19 and J usage is TRBJ2-5; the match to TRBD1 covers 8 bases. The germline V gene encodes CDR1 LNHDA and CDR2 SQIVND (reference sequence). The CDR3 length is 19 residues. Trimming removed 6 bases from V and 2 bases from J; junction bases left unmatched: 20. The CDR3 DNA follows: TGTGCCAGTAGGAAAACCGGGACAGGAGAGGGATCAGGTCAAGAGACCCAGTACTTC. Protein: CASRKTGTGEGSGQETQYF. Full variable domain (remainder filled in from reference TRBV19 and TRBJ2-5): DGGITQSPKYLFRKEGQNVTLSCEQNLNHDAMYWYRQDPGQGLRLIYYSQIVNDFQKGDIAEGYSVSREKKESFPLTVTSAQKNPTAFYLCASRKTGTGEGSGQETQYFGPGTRLLVL.

This rearrangement joins TRBV6-5 to TRBJ2-3, with 10 nucleotides matching TRBD2. Looked up from germline, CDR1 is MNHEY and CDR2 is SVGAGI. V shed 4 bases, J shed 4 bases, and the junction held 5 bases outside the gene matches. The length of the CDR3 is 15 residues. The CDR3 DNA reads TGTGCCAGCAGTTGGACTAGCGGTACGCCAGATACGCAGTATTTT. It translates to CASSWTSGTPDTQYF.

The chain combines TRBV28 with TRBJ2-3, with D tentatively TRBD1 (6 bases). Trimming took off 2 bases at V and 2 bases at J, with 17 bases between the two ends. CDR3 size: 17 residues. Germline V lookup: CDR1 MDHEN, CDR2 SYDVKM. CDR3 region: CASSLTMDSRNTDTQYF. The CDR3 DNA sequence: TGTGCCAGCAGTTTAACTATGGACAGCCGTAACACAGATACGCAGTATTTT.

This chain uses TRBV28 with TRBJ2-7, with 7 bases lining up with TRBD2. The V and J ends lost 4 bases and 4 bases, in that order; junction bases with no gene match: 1. The CDR3 runs 12 residues. CDR1 is MDHEN, CDR2 SYDVKM, per germline. The CDR3 sequence is CASSSGRYEQYF. CDR3 nucleotides: TGTGCCAGCAGTTCCGGGAGGTACGAGCAGTACTTC.

The V and J genes are TRBV7-3 and TRBJ2-7; 7 nucleotides agree with TRBD1. V lost 5 bases, J lost 4 bases, and 5 bases stayed unmatched. The CDR3 spans 13 residues. CDR1 is SGHTA and CDR2 is FQGTGA in the germline V gene. CDR3 loop: CASSQRQGYEQYF. Here the CDR3 DNA reads TGTGCCAGCAGCCAACGACAGGGTTACGAGCAGTACTTC.

This chain links TRBV30 with TRBJ1-6, with 7 bases identical to TRBD1. Germline V CDR1 and CDR2: GTSNPN, SVGIG (reference sequence). The CDR3 sequence is 16 residues long. After removal of 5 bases from V and 1 base from J, the junction contained 8 bases not matched to a gene. The CDR3 loop reads CAWVKTGVSYNSPLHF. DNA for the CDR3: TGTGCCTGGGTAAAAACAGGGGTTTCCTATAATTCACCCCTCCACTTT.

The chain is built from TRBV7-9 and TRBJ2-1, with D possibly being TRBD1 (6 bases). This CDR3 spans 15 amino acids. CDR1 and CDR2 (germline): SEHNR, FQNEAQ (reference sequence). V lost 4 bases and J lost 3, with 13 bases in between. Written as DNA, the CDR3 is TGTGCCAGCAGCTCGACCGGGACAATCTACAATGAGCAGTTCTTC. This sequence encodes CASSSTGTIYNEQFF.